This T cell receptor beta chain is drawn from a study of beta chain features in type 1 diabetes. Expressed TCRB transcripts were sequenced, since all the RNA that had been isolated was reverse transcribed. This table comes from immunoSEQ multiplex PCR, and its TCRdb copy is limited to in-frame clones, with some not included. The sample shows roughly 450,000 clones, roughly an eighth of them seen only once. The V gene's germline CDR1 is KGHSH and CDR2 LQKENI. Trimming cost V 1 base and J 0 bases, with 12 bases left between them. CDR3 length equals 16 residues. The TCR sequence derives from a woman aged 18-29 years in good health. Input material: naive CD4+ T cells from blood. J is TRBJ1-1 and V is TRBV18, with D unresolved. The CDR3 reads CASSPQTGSMNTEAFF. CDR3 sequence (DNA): TGTGCCAGCTCACCACAAACGGGGAGCATGAACACTGAAGCTTTCTTT.